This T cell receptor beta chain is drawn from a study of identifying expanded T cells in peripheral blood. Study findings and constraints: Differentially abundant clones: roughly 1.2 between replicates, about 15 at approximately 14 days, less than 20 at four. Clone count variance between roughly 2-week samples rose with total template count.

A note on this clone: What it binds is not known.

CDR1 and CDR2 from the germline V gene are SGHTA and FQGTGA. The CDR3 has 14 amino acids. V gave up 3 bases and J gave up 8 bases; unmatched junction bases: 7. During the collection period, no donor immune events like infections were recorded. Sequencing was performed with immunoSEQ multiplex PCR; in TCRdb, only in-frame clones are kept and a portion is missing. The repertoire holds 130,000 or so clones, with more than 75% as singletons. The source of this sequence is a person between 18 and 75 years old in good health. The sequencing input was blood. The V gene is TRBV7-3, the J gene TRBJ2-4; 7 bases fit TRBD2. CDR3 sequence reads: CASSLGAGRDIQYF. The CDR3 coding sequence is TGTGCCAGCAGCTTGGGAGCAGGGAGGGACATTCAGTACTTC.